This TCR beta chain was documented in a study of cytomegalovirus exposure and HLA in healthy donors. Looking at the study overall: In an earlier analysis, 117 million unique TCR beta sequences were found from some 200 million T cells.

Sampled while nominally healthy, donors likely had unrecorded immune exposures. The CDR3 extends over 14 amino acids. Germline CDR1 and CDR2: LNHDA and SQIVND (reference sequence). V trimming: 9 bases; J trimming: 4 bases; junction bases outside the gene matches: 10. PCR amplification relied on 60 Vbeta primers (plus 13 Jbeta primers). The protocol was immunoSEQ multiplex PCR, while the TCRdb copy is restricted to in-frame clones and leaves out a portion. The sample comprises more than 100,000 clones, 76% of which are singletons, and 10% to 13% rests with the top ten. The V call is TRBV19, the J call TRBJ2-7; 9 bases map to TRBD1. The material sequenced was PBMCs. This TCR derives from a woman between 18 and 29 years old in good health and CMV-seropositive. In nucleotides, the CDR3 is TGTGCCAGGGGAAATTCCGGGACAGGGTACGAGCAGTACTTC. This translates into CARGNSGTGYEQYF.